The source of this T cell receptor (beta chain) is a study of blood T cell repertoires in COVID-19 (dated by TCRdb to 2018 to 2020). Describing the broader study: Samples from collaborators originated in the United States, Italy and Spain and spanned both the acute and convalescent phases of COVID-19. The prospective study material was composed of cDNA or gDNA derived from T cells, B-cell-depleted T cells, or PBMCs. The dataset comprised deeply sampled blood TCRbeta repertoires from subjects exposed to, actively infected with, or recovered from COVID-19. The repertoires were made available in a free public database intended to serve as a resource for research on the immune response to SARS-CoV-2. The samples were drawn from the first 160 participants of the ongoing ImmuneRACE study and from over a thousand subjects provided by 6 global collaborators. The sample metadata nearly always contained a de-identified subject ID, COVID-19 status, age in years and sex. Where available, HLA class I and class II types were taken from metadata supplied by the sample provider and were not determined by assay-based typing. The research as a whole found: How much clinical and demographic metadata was included differed by source and by participant, and the metadata was provided uncurated.

Taken from cysteine to phenylalanine, the CDR3 has 14 residues. The read is trimmed to its CDR3 DNA, 42 bases read in frame from base 1. V and J are trimmed by 2 bases and 3 bases, and the gene matches miss 5 bases of the junction. The germline V gene gives CDR1 as SQVTM and CDR2 as ANQGSEA. This clone is a singleton in its sample. Its antigen is unknown. Qualities for individual bases were not recorded, and no much larger clone is one base off. The immunoSEQ Assay, a bias-controlled multiplex PCR, was used to amplify TCRbeta CDR3 regions from genomic DNA. As for the authors' bioinformatics: Nucleated cell counts per sample were estimated from amplification of reference gene primers within the assay. To quantify the absolute abundance of each unique TCRbeta CDR3 rearrangement, sequence reads were collapsed and filtered. For each sample, productive Simpson clonality was calculated as the square root of Simpson's diversity index across productive rearrangements. Imported from immuneACCESS, the table was reduced by TCRdb to in-frame sequences with V and J called. These copies leave out some clones; in studies compared against another copy, an unresolved V gene accounts for under half, and the cause of the remainder is not known. V, J and clone size are taken as reported in that table, and D and trimming were inferred from the DNA itself. For this sample there are about 75,000 clones; 88% appear just once. The ten most abundant clones make up roughly 19% of the sample.

The collaborating institutions used their own protocols to collect whole blood in K2EDTA tubes. For TCRbeta analysis, collaborators shipped samples in one of three forms: frozen whole blood, isolated PBMCs, or DNA extracted from either of those sample types. The chain is made from TRBV29-1 and TRBJ2-7; 9 of the junction bases match TRBD2. The sequence came from a human donor in a cohort sampled during active COVID-19. The sequenced material came from peripheral blood. In nucleotides, the sequence is TGCAGCGTTGAACTAGCGGGATCTATCTACGAGCAGTACTTC. Translated, it gives CSVELAGSIYEQYF.